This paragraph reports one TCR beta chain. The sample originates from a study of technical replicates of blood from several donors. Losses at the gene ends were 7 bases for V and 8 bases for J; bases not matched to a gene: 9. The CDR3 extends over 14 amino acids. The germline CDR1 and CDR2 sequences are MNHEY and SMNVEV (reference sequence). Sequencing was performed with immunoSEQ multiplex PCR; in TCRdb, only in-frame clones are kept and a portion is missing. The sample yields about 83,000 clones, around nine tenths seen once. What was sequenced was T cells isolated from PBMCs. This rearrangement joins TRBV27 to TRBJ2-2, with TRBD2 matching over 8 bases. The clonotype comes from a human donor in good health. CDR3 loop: CASNHRTSPGELFF. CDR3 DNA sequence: TGTGCCAGCAATCATAGGACTAGCCCGGGGGAGCTGTTTTTT.